Following are 26 T cell receptor beta chains from one sample sequenced in a study of blood T cell repertoires in COVID-19. Sequenced by immunoSEQ multiplex PCR; TCRdb stores in-frame clones only, minus some. Of some 120,000 clones listed, 75% to 90% are singletons. The sample consisted of peripheral blood. Receptors were obtained from a woman between 50 and 59 years old who had recovered from COVID-19.

V and J are TRBV5-5 and TRBJ2-7, with TRBD1 as a possible D gene (6 bases). From germline, CDR1 is SGHKS and CDR2 YYEKEE (reference sequence). The CDR3 is 15 amino acids. The germline V and J ends were trimmed by 0 bases and 7 bases, with 17 bases remaining between them. The DNA of the CDR3 is TGTGCCAGCAGCTTGGTGGGGGCTACCCCCGGGGAGCAGTACTTC. Amino acids: CASSLVGATPGEQYF.

This chain uses TRBV6-2 or TRBV6-3 with TRBJ1-2, with D tentatively TRBD1 (6 bases). Germline-derived CDR1 and CDR2 are MNHEY and SVGEGT. V was shortened by 6 bases and J by 4 bases, with 12 bases between the two germline ends. This CDR3 spans 13 amino acids. CDR3 in amino acids: CASSHTGIYGYTF. As DNA, the CDR3 is TGTGCCAGCAGCCATACAGGGATCTATGGCTACACCTTC.

This chain connects TRBV7-2 to TRBJ2-5; 7 bases line up with TRBD2. CDR3 size: 14 residues. Losses at the gene ends were 4 bases for V and 2 bases for J; bases not matched to a gene: 4. Germline V CDR1 and CDR2: SGHTA, FQGNSA. The CDR3 sequence: CASSSTGGQETQYF. The CDR3, as DNA: TGTGCCAGCAGCTCAACCGGGGGGCAAGAGACCCAGTACTTC. The full variable domain, its missing parts supplied by reference TRBV7-2 and TRBJ2-5, is GAGVSQSPSNKVTEKGKDVELRCDPISGHTALYWYRQSLGQGLEFLIYFQGNSAPDKSGLPSDRFSAERTGGSVSTLTIQRTQQEDSAVYLCASSSTGGQETQYFGPGTRLLVL.

This clone was seen only once. CDR3 nucleotide sequence: TGTGCTAGTGGACCCGGGGTGACTAATGAAAAACTGTTTTTT. It is translated as CASGPGVTNEKLFF. This chain joins TRBV12-5 and TRBJ1-4; D uncertain. The CDR3 is 14 amino acids. Germline V gene data show CDR1 as LGHNT and CDR2 as FRNRAP. Trimming left V 6 bases short and J 2 bases short, with 10 bases between.

The V and J genes are TRBV4-2 and TRBJ2-7, with a weak D call TRBD2 (6 bases). Germline lookup yields CDR1 LGHNA and CDR2 YNFKEQ. The CDR3 loop spans 20 amino acids. Trimming took 0 bases from V and 7 from J, leaving 31 bases between them. The DNA for the CDR3 is TGTGCCAGCAGCCAAGATCAGTTATCCGGCCGGGAGAGAGGTCTTGGGGAGCAGTACTTC. Protein product: CASSQDQLSGRERGLGEQYF.

This clone was picked up many times. V gene TRBV6-5 combines with J gene TRBJ1-1; 8 bases line up with TRBD1. V was pared by 2 bases and J by 5 bases, with 10 bases of the junction left unmatched. The CDR3 covers 16 residues. Germline assignment: CDR1 MNHEY and CDR2 SVGAGI. The CDR3 protein is CASSYGLARGRTEAFF. In DNA form, the CDR3 reads TGTGCCAGCAGTTACGGTCTGGCCAGGGGGCGGACTGAAGCTTTCTTT.

This rearrangement joins TRBV11-3 to TRBJ2-1; D ambiguous. The CDR3 loop spans 15 amino acids. Trimming took 5 bases from V and 3 from J, leaving 14 bases between them. Germline values: CDR1 SGHNT, CDR2 YENEEA. CDR3 in DNA: TGTGCCAGCAGCCCGCCGGAGAGGAACTACAATGAGCAGTTCTTC. Protein sequence: CASSPPERNYNEQFF.

This clone was found a few times. The chain joins TRBV20-1 to TRBJ1-5; TRBD1 agrees at 10 bases. The CDR3 is made up of 17 amino acids. Germline V gives CDR1 DFQATT, CDR2 SNEGSKA (reference sequence). The J segment lost 2 bases and the V segment lost 3 bases, leaving 10 bases of the junction unmatched. DNA of the CDR3: TGCAGTGCTAGTGCCTGGGACAGGGGATTCGGCAATCAGCCCCAGCATTTT. Its translation is CSASAWDRGFGNQPQHF.

The genes are TRBV24-1 and TRBJ2-7, with 10 bases matching TRBD1. Trimming removed 5 bases from V and 7 bases from J; junction bases left unmatched: 13. Germline CDR1 KGHDR, CDR2 SFDVKD. This CDR3 has 16 residues. CDR3 nucleotide sequence: TGTGCCACCAGTGGGTCCGGGACAGGGGCTCATCGAGAGCAGTACTTC. This codes for CATSGSGTGAHREQYF.

The chain couples TRBV2 to TRBJ2-2; D gene unclear. The CDR3 is 15 amino acids. Germline CDR1 SNHLY, CDR2 FYNNEI. Trimming left V 2 bases short and J 1 base short, with 8 bases between. CDR3 region: CASSESSMNTGELFF. The CDR3 bases are TGTGCCAGCAGTGAAAGTAGCATGAACACCGGGGAGCTGTTTTTT.

The chain's CDR3 is CASRGDRGRSPLHF. CDR3 DNA: TGTGCCAGCAGGGGGGACAGGGGGCGATCACCCCTCCACTTT. This chain links TRBV6-5 with TRBJ1-6; the match to TRBD1 covers 12 bases. The V gene's germline CDR1 is MNHEY and CDR2 SVGAGI. CDR3 size: 14 residues. V lost 6 bases to trimming and J lost 10 bases; unmatched junction nucleotides: 4.

The gene calls are TRBV19 and TRBJ2-7; D may be TRBD1 (7 bases). CDR1 LNHDA and CDR2 SQIVND come from the germline V gene (reference sequence). The V end was cut by 3 bases, the J end by 3 bases, with 15 bases between. The CDR3 totals 15 residues. The DNA for the CDR3 is TGTGCCAGTAGTATGCAGGAGGGGGCATTCTACGAGCAGTACTTC. Protein: CASSMQEGAFYEQYF.

The genes are TRBV13 and TRBJ2-1; 7 bases agree with TRBD1. The germline V gene encodes CDR1 PRHDT and CDR2 FYEKMQ (reference sequence). The CDR3 length is 17 residues. V gave up 4 bases and J gave up 7 bases; unmatched junction bases: 16. CDR3 DNA: TGTGCCAGCAGCTCAATACTATCCGGGACAGTCTCAAATGAGCAGTTCTTC. Residues: CASSSILSGTVSNEQFF.

This clone was detected only a few times. The chain links TRBV19 to TRBJ1-1; D possibly corresponds to TRBD1 (6 bases). Germline V lookup: CDR1 LNHDA, CDR2 SQIVND (reference sequence). CDR3 size: 11 residues. V lost 5 bases and J 5 bases, leaving 6 bases between the germline ends. CDR3 coding DNA: TGTGCCAGTAGTCAGGGGACTGAAGCTTTCTTT. Its translation is CASSQGTEAFF.

The chain couples TRBV28 to TRBJ2-1, with 8 bases aligning to TRBD2. V was pared by 1 base and J by 9 bases, with 8 bases of the junction left unmatched. The CDR3 is made up of 15 amino acids. The germline V gene has CDR1 MDHEN and CDR2 SYDVKM. The CDR3 coding sequence is TGTGCCAGCAGTTTATCCCCCACGACTAGCGTTGAGCAGTTCTTC. Residues: CASSLSPTTSVEQFF.

The rearrangement joins TRBV21-1 to TRBJ2-7; no check of the table's D call, TRBD2, against the DNA was made. TRBV21-1 counts as a pseudogene. The CDR3 has 16 residues. CDR3 region: CASSKNRSGTTYEQYF. CDR3 DNA sequence: TGTGCCAGCAGCAAAAATCGAAGCGGAACAACCTACGAGCAGTACTTC.

In its sample, this clone was seen once. The J gene is TRBJ2-7, the V gene TRBV6-6; the D gene is possibly TRBD1 (6 bases). The CDR3 contains 15 residues. Germline loops: CDR1 MNHNY, CDR2 SVGAGI (reference sequence). Trimming cost V 0 bases and J 1 base, with 10 bases left between them. The CDR3 DNA reads TGTGCCAGCAGTTACTCCTACCAGGGGTCCTACGAGCAGTACTTC. Translation gives CASSYSYQGSYEQYF.

The chain combines TRBV30 with TRBJ2-3; TRBD2 agrees at 9 bases. The trim removed 3 bases at V and 2 bases at J, leaving 12 bases unmatched. Germline loops: CDR1 GTSNPN, CDR2 SVGIG (reference sequence). This CDR3 comprises 17 residues. The CDR3, as DNA: TGTGCCTGGAGACGGGCGGGGGGGCCTGGAACCACAGATACGCAGTATTTT. It is translated as CAWRRAGGPGTTDTQYF.

This chain uses TRBV2 with TRBJ1-5; D gene unclear. CDR1 and CDR2 from the germline V gene are SNHLY and FYNNEI. Between the trimmed V and J ends, which lost 6 bases and 7 bases, there was a span of 16 bases. The CDR3 consists of 14 residues. Written as DNA, the CDR3 is TGTGCCAGCAGCGGAGGCGCAAGAGACCAGCCCCAGCATTTT. Protein sequence: CASSGGARDQPQHF. Full variable domain (remainder filled in from reference TRBV2 and TRBJ1-5): EPEVTQTPSHQVTQMGQEVILRCVPISNHLYFYWYRQILGQKVEFLVSFYNNEISEKSEIFDDQFSVERPDGSNFTLKIRSTKLEDSAMYFCASSGGARDQPQHFGDGTRLSIL.

To note about this clone: Other nucleotide sequences in the sample specify the same CDR3. CDR3 in amino acids: CASSPGRGHNSPLHF. DNA of the CDR3: TGTGCCAGCTCACCGGGCAGGGGTCATAATTCACCCCTCCACTTT. The chain joins TRBV18 to TRBJ1-6, with a possible D match to TRBD1 (6 bases). CDR3 size: 15 residues. The V end was cut by 3 bases, the J end by 5 bases, with 11 bases between. Germline V gene sequence: CDR1 KGHSH, CDR2 LQKENI.

The chain uses TRBV24-1 and TRBJ2-1; TRBD2 matches 9 bases. J was trimmed by 6 bases and V by 3 bases; bases with no gene match: 11. In germline, CDR1 is KGHDR, CDR2 SFDVKD. This CDR3 has 17 residues. Here the CDR3 reads CATSDALGSREGNEQFF. In DNA, the CDR3 is TGTGCCACCAGTGATGCCCTAGGGTCGCGGGAGGGCAATGAGCAGTTCTTC.

The V gene is TRBV9, the J gene TRBJ1-2; no definite D call. The V end lost 7 bases, the J end lost 5 bases, and 18 bases lay between the germline ends. The CDR3 is made up of 14 amino acids. Germline CDR1 reads SGDLS; CDR2 reads YYNGEE. The CDR3 region has the DNA TGTGCCAGCGCTCGGGGAATCCCGGGGTATGGCTACACCTTC. It yields the protein CASARGIPGYGYTF.

The rearrangement uses TRBV12-5 and TRBJ1-1, with D perhaps TRBD1 (5 bases). V was trimmed by 7 bases and J by 1 base, leaving 22 bases between them. The CDR3 totals 17 residues. Per germline, CDR1 LGHNT and CDR2 FRNRAP. The CDR3 is CASAPGGYRLGNTEAFF. CDR3 coding DNA: TGTGCTAGTGCCCCCGGGGGGTACAGGCTAGGGAACACTGAAGCTTTCTTT.

The chain recombines TRBV27 with TRBJ1-1; 7 bases map to TRBD1. Trimming took 6 bases from V and 4 from J; bases not matched to a gene: 14. The germline V gene has CDR1 MNHEY and CDR2 SMNVEV (reference sequence). This CDR3 contains 16 residues. The CDR3: CASRPWTGSGSTEAFF. The CDR3 nucleotides are TGTGCCAGCAGACCCTGGACAGGCTCTGGGAGCACTGAAGCTTTCTTT.

The chain joins TRBV3-1 (or the pseudogene TRBV3-2) to TRBJ1-2; D gene ambiguous. V gave up 1 base and J gave up 4 bases, with 7 bases separating them. The CDR3 consists of 13 residues. CDR1 and CDR2 from the germline V gene are LGHDT and YNNKEL (reference sequence). The CDR3 spells CASSQGRFYGYTF. The CDR3, as DNA: TGTGCCAGCAGCCAAGGCCGGTTCTATGGCTACACCTTC.

The rearrangement uses TRBV12-3 or TRBV12-4 and TRBJ1-1; 7 positions agree with TRBD1. With V trimmed by 5 bases and J by 1 base, 1 base remained unmatched. The CDR3 runs 13 residues. CDR3 sequence reads: CASSRDRNTEAFF. The CDR3, as DNA: TGTGCCAGCAGTCGGGACAGGAACACTGAAGCTTTCTTT.